Each of the 27 T cell receptor beta chains below was sequenced from the same sample in a study of PD-L1 blockade in urothelial cancer (TCRdb year 2017). The library was generated by the immunoSEQ multiplex PCR assay. TCRdb took over this immuneACCESS table, retaining in-frame rearrangements with V and J assigned. Such tables are incomplete; in checked studies, under half of the missing clones stem from an unresolved V gene, and the remainder is unexplained. This sample gives tens of thousands of clones in total; roughly 82% of them show up just once. 3.5% of the sample is taken by the ten largest. The sequencing used PBMCs, collected around atezolizumab (anti-PD-L1) treatment. All receptors come from a man between 65 and 85 years old with urothelial cancer.

This clone appeared a single time. The gene calls are TRBV7-9 and TRBJ2-7; TRBD2 is a possible D gene (5 bases). Trimming stripped 1 base from V and 2 bases from J, with 9 bases between. CDR3 size: 14 residues. The germline V gene encodes CDR1 SEHNR and CDR2 FQNEAQ (reference sequence). The CDR3: CASSLGGSAYEQYF. Here the CDR3 DNA reads TGTGCCAGCAGCTTAGGAGGGTCCGCCTACGAGCAGTACTTC.

There are a few counts of this clone. The chain links TRBV5-6 to TRBJ1-2; no definite D call. There are 12 residues in the CDR3. Germline CDR1 SGHDT, CDR2 YYEEEE. Trimming removed 2 bases from V and 4 bases from J, with 6 bases in between. The CDR3 is CASSLTSYGYTF. DNA of the CDR3: TGTGCCAGCAGCTTAACAAGCTATGGCTACACCTTC.

The J gene is TRBJ2-7, the V gene TRBV7-2, with 9 bases that match TRBD1. Germline-derived CDR1 and CDR2 are SGHTA and FQGNSA. Trimming removed 0 bases from V and 5 bases from J; junction bases left unmatched: 8. This CDR3 comprises 16 residues. The CDR3 bases are TGTGCCAGCAGCTTAGCCTCCCGGGACAGGGCCCACGAGCAGTACTTC. Translation gives CASSLASRDRAHEQYF.

The J gene is TRBJ2-2, the V gene TRBV28, with D possibly TRBD2 on 6 matching bases. The germline V gene has CDR1 MDHEN and CDR2 SYDVKM. The CDR3 consists of 16 residues. V was trimmed by 6 bases and J by 1 base, leaving 15 bases between them. DNA of the CDR3: TGTGCCAGCAGCCGCCACCTGGGGGGGAACACCGGGGAGCTGTTTTTT. The encoded protein is CASSRHLGGNTGELFF. Looking up the rest from reference TRBV28 and TRBJ2-2 gives the full variable domain: DVKVTQSSRYLVKRTGEKVFLECVQDMDHENMFWYRQDPGLGLRLIYFSYDVKMKEKGDIPEGYSVSREKKERFSLILESASTNQTSMYLCASSRHLGGNTGELFFGEGSRLTVL.

The rearrangement joins TRBV11-3 to TRBJ1-1; D is uncertain. Between the trimmed V and J ends, which lost 0 bases and 4 bases, there was a span of 6 bases. Germline V gives CDR1 SGHNT, CDR2 YENEEA. The CDR3 is made up of 13 amino acids. The CDR3 DNA is TGTGCCAGCAGCTTAGATTCGGGCACTGAAGCTTTCTTT. Its translation is CASSLDSGTEAFF.

Only a few counts were recorded for this clone. The J gene is TRBJ1-2, the V gene TRBV28, with TRBD1 matching over 11 bases. Germline CDR1 is MDHEN and CDR2 is SYDVKM. Trimming cost V 6 bases and J 8 bases; bases outside gene matches: 8. The CDR3 has 14 residues. For the CDR3, the DNA is TGTGCCAGCAGAACCGGACAGGGGGCGGTGGGCTACACCTTC. Amino acids: CASRTGQGAVGYTF.

The chain links TRBV15 to TRBJ2-7, with D perhaps matching TRBD1 (6 bases). This CDR3 has 15 amino acids. Germline-derived CDR1 and CDR2 are LNHNV and YYDKDF (reference sequence). Trimming removed 0 bases at V and 4 bases at J, with 13 bases between. As DNA, the CDR3 is TGTGCCACCAGCAGAGATGGGGCAAGGGGGTACGAGCAGTACTTC. Translating gives CATSRDGARGYEQYF.

In nucleotides, the CDR3 is TGTGCCAGTAGTATACCTGGGACAGCGATAAACTATGGCTACACCTTC. As protein: CASSIPGTAINYGYTF. This chain links TRBV19 with TRBJ1-2, with 7 bases identical to TRBD1. V lost 2 bases and J lost 2; bases outside the gene matches: 8. The CDR3 loop spans 16 amino acids. Germline CDR1 LNHDA, CDR2 SQIVND (reference sequence).

This chain connects TRBV18 to TRBJ2-6; no definite D call. Per the germline V gene, CDR1 is KGHSH and CDR2 is LQKENI. Trimming pared 2 bases from V and 3 bases from J, leaving 5 bases between. The CDR3 contains 14 residues. The CDR3 DNA is TGTGCCAGCTCACCAGGGCTTGGGGCCAACGTCCTGACTTTC. Amino acid sequence: CASSPGLGANVLTF.

J is TRBJ1-2 and V is TRBV4-3; 7 positions match TRBD1. The germline V gene encodes CDR1 LGHNA and CDR2 YSLEER. Trimming at V came to 0 bases and at J to 4 bases, leaving 5 bases not matched to a gene. The length of the CDR3 is 15 residues. The CDR3 bases are TGCGCCAGCAGCCAAGACTACAGGGGCGTCTATGGCTACACCTTC. Translating it yields CASSQDYRGVYGYTF.

The CDR3 DNA sequence: TGTGCCAGCGGGTCAGACAGGGCCTTATATGGCTACACCTTC. Protein sequence: CASGSDRALYGYTF. The V call is TRBV6-1, the J call TRBJ1-2; 7 bases map to TRBD1. The trim removed 8 bases at V and 5 bases at J, leaving 11 bases unmatched. CDR3 length: 14 amino acids. Germline V gene data show CDR1 as MNHNS and CDR2 as SASEGT.

The V gene is TRBV7-9, the J gene TRBJ2-7; no firm D call. The germline V gene has CDR1 SEHNR and CDR2 FQNEAQ (reference sequence). The CDR3 runs 14 residues. Trimming pared 1 base from V and 6 bases from J, leaving 13 bases between. The CDR3 DNA reads TGTGCCAGCAGCTTAGGGGTCGACCCGGGCGAGCAGTACTTC. Translation: CASSLGVDPGEQYF.

This clone has only a few counts. The chain joins TRBV30 to TRBJ1-6; D not resolved. The V end was cut by 0 bases, the J end by 6 bases, with 15 bases between. This CDR3 spans 16 amino acids. Germline CDR1 is GTSNPN and CDR2 is SVGIG (reference sequence). The CDR3 reads CAWSVPPPASNSPLHF. Here the CDR3 DNA reads TGTGCCTGGAGTGTACCACCCCCCGCGAGTAATTCACCCCTCCACTTT.

The chain links TRBV2 to TRBJ2-1; 9 nucleotides align to TRBD2. CDR3 length: 14 amino acids. The V and J ends lost 7 bases and 12 bases, in that order; junction bases with no gene match: 13. Germline V gene lookup returns CDR1 SNHLY and CDR2 FYNNEI. Here the CDR3 reads CASTLELAGRMQFF. In DNA, the CDR3 is TGTGCCAGCACCCTTGAGCTAGCGGGACGGATGCAGTTCTTC.

This sequence joins TRBV4-1 and TRBJ2-1; D is ambiguous. Germline values: CDR1 MGHRA, CDR2 YSYEKL. V lost 1 base, J lost 3 bases, and 10 bases lay in between. The CDR3 length is 15 residues. The CDR3 DNA sequence: TGCGCCAGCAGCCAAGTCCATGCCAGCTACAATGAGCAGTTCTTC. Protein product: CASSQVHASYNEQFF.

The sample holds a few counts of this clone. The rearrangement links TRBV30 to TRBJ1-2, with a possible D match to TRBD1 (5 bases). The CDR3 extends over 12 amino acids. V was shortened by 2 bases and J by 7 bases, with 11 bases between the two germline ends. From germline, CDR1 is GTSNPN and CDR2 SVGIG (reference sequence). In nucleotides, the CDR3 is TGTGCCTGGAGTCTCCGGGACTCTGGCTACACCTTC. Residues: CAWSLRDSGYTF.

In its sample, this clone was seen a few times. The chain employs TRBV28 and TRBJ2-3; D call uncertain. CDR1 and CDR2 from the germline V gene are MDHEN and SYDVKM. V was pared by 1 base and J by 1 base, with 3 bases between. The CDR3 spans 13 residues. This CDR3 reads CASSLSGTDTQYF. CDR3 in DNA: TGTGCCAGCAGTTTATCGGGCACAGATACGCAGTATTTT.

In DNA form, the CDR3 reads TGTGCCAGCAGTTTGGAGCTAGGGGGCTTCTATGGCTACACCTTC. Amino acid sequence: CASSLELGGFYGYTF. V usage is TRBV28 and J usage is TRBJ1-2; 7 nucleotides line up with TRBD1. V lost 3 bases to trimming and J lost 4 bases; unmatched junction nucleotides: 8. Germline V CDR1 and CDR2: MDHEN, SYDVKM. This CDR3 comprises 15 residues.

Ten or more counts support this clone. The rearrangement joins TRBV4-3 to TRBJ2-1, with 10 bases fitting TRBD1. Germline loops: CDR1 LGHNA, CDR2 YSLEER. The CDR3 has 15 residues. V shed 4 bases, J shed 2 bases, and the junction held 2 bases outside the gene matches. The CDR3 nucleotides are TGCGCCAGCAGCCTCGACAGGGGGCCCTACAATGAGCAGTTCTTC. Its protein is CASSLDRGPYNEQFF.

The genes are TRBV7-3 and TRBJ2-1; tentatively, D is TRBD2 (6 bases). Germline loops: CDR1 SGHTA, CDR2 FQGTGA. The germline V and J ends were trimmed by 0 bases and 2 bases, with 8 bases remaining between them. The CDR3 sequence is 15 residues long. CDR3 amino acids: CASSLTREAYNEQFF. CDR3 nucleotide sequence: TGTGCCAGCAGCTTAACCAGGGAGGCCTACAATGAGCAGTTCTTC.

The chain has TRBV19 and TRBJ2-2; TRBD2 agrees at 10 bases. Looked up from germline, CDR1 is LNHDA and CDR2 is SQIVND (reference sequence). The V segment lost 2 bases and the J segment 2 bases; nucleotides outside the gene matches: 5. This CDR3 has 17 residues. In nucleotides, the CDR3 is TGTGCCAGTAGTATACCGAGCGGGAGGGCCAACACCGGGGAGCTGTTTTTT. It is translated as CASSIPSGRANTGELFF.

V and J are TRBV4-2 and TRBJ2-7; 12 positions match TRBD1. Trimming removed 4 bases from V and 7 bases from J; junction bases left unmatched: 8. The CDR3 sequence is 15 residues long. Germline V gene data show CDR1 as LGHNA and CDR2 as YNFKEQ. CDR3 sequence: CASSLPGQGAREQYF. CDR3 DNA: TGTGCCAGCAGCCTTCCGGGACAGGGGGCGCGTGAGCAGTACTTC.

The chain carries TRBV27 and TRBJ1-2; perhaps TRBD1 as D (5 bases). The CDR3 runs 13 residues. Deletions cut 5 bases from V and 7 bases from J, with 14 bases between. Germline V lookup: CDR1 MNHEY, CDR2 SMNVEV (reference sequence). The CDR3 DNA sequence: TGTGCCAGCAGTGCCGCAGGGCGTGGTGGCTACACCTTC. As protein: CASSAAGRGGYTF.

This clone was counted between two and nine times. The CDR3 nucleotides are TGTGCCAGCAGCTCGTTGCGGGGGACCCTAGATACGCAGTATTTT. Protein: CASSSLRGTLDTQYF. The chain carries TRBV5-4 and TRBJ2-3, with TRBD2 matching over 7 bases. J lost 5 bases, V lost 3 bases, and 9 bases had no gene match. Germline assignment: CDR1 SGHNT and CDR2 YYREEE (reference sequence). CDR3 size: 15 residues. Complete variable domain (other parts from reference TRBV5-4 and TRBJ2-3): ETGVTQSPTHLIKTRGQQVTLRCSSQSGHNTVSWYQQALGQGPQFIFQYYREEENGRGNFPPRFSGLQFPNYSSELNVNALELDDSALYLCASSSLRGTLDTQYFGPGTRLTVL.

The chain has TRBV5-4 and TRBJ2-7; D is possibly TRBD2 (5 bases). The germline V gene has CDR1 SGHNT and CDR2 YYREEE (reference sequence). With 3 bases removed from V and 3 bases from J, the gap between germline ends came to 13 bases. This CDR3 region has 14 residues. The CDR3 nucleotides are TGTGCCAGCAGCTACCCGGACTCTAACTACGAGCAGTACTTC. As protein: CASSYPDSNYEQYF.

This clone has only one observation. This chain connects TRBV28 to TRBJ1-5; 7 bases are a match to TRBD1. CDR1 and CDR2 (germline): MDHEN, SYDVKM. The V segment lost 4 bases and the J segment 6 bases; nucleotides outside the gene matches: 9. There are 15 residues in the CDR3. The CDR3 reads CASSSIAGDSQPQHF. The CDR3 DNA reads as TGTGCCAGCAGTTCTATAGCAGGGGACAGTCAGCCCCAGCATTTT.

This chain links TRBV9 with TRBJ2-2; 9 bases fit TRBD1. J gave up 3 bases and V 4 bases, and 4 bases lay outside the gene matches. Germline V gives CDR1 SGDLS, CDR2 YYNGEE. This CDR3 region has 15 residues. In DNA form, the CDR3 reads TGTGCCAGCAGCACGGGACAGGGAGACACCGGGGAGCTGTTTTTT. Its translation is CASSTGQGDTGELFF.